Listed below are T cell receptor beta chains from one sample, sequenced in a study of blood T cells in healthy people across ages. TCRdb itself ran the 5' RACE reads through MiXCR, one entry per CDR3 protein. The sample lists about 290,000 distinct CDR3 sequences, roughly 26% occurring once. Material for sequencing was blood. These receptors all come from a woman in her 70s in good health. The CDR3 runs from the conserved cysteine through the conserved F or W. The D gene is left open where the match is weak. Not all rows give a size; the values are once, few, many and, for expanded clones, a class.

>-|TRBV29-1|TRBD2|TRBJ2-5
TGCAGCGGTGTAGCGGGAGTGATCCAAGAGACCCAGTACTTC
CSGVAGVIQETQYF
>few|TRBV7-2|TRBD1|TRBJ2-6
TGTGCCAGCACCAGGGACAGGCTAACGGTTGGGGCCAACGTCCTGACTTTC
CASTRDRLTVGANVLTF
>few|TRBV28|TRBD1|TRBJ1-4
TGTGCCAGCAGTTTAGGGCAGGGGGGTAGTCCTGGAAAACTGTTTTTT
CASSLGQGGSPGKLFF
>-|TRBV7-2|-|TRBJ2-5
TGTGTCAGCAGCTTCGCGGGGACCCAGTACTTC
CVSSFAGTQYF
>-|TRBV20-1|TRBD2|TRBJ2-4
TGCAGTGCTAGTGATCCAGCGGGGTTAGCCAAAAACATTCAGTACTTC
CSASDPAGLAKNIQYF
>few|TRBV5-6|TRBD1|TRBJ2-5
TGTGCCAGCAGCCAAGACAGGGTCCAAGAGACCCAGTACTTC
CASSQDRVQETQYF
>-|TRBV13|TRBD2|TRBJ2-1
TGTGCCAGCAGCTTATCCCATACCCGACTAGCGGGAGGGCCCCCCAATGAGCAGTTCTTC
CASSLSHTRLAGGPPNEQFF
>-|TRBV12-5|TRBD1|TRBJ2-1
TGTGCTAGTGGTTTCGGGACAGGGGGCTCCGGTCTCTACAATGAGCAGTTCTTC
CASGFGTGGSGLYNEQFF
>few|TRBV19|-|TRBJ2-2
TGTGCCAGTAGCCCTAATGGGGGGGCACTCAGTACCGGGGAGCTGTTTTTT
CASSPNGGALSTGELFF
>-|TRBV7-3|TRBD2|TRBJ2-1
TGTGCCAGCAGCCTCCGGACTAGCGGGACCATCTCCCACAATGAGCAGTTCTTC
CASSLRTSGTISHNEQFF
>-|TRBV4-1|TRBD2|TRBJ2-3
TGCGCCAGCAGCCAAGGTGTCGGGAGGGGCACAGATACGCAGTATTTT
CASSQGVGRGTDTQYF
>many|TRBV29-1|-|TRBJ2-1
TGCAGCGAAAAACAGGCCGGGACTTCGAATGAGCAGTTCTTC
CSEKQAGTSNEQFF
>few|TRBV6-2/TRBV6-3|TRBD2|TRBJ2-5
TGTGCCAGCACCCGGACTAGCGGGAGAGGGGAGACCCAGTACTTC
CASTRTSGRGETQYF
>many|TRBV7-8|-|TRBJ2-5
TGTGCCAGCAGCCCCGGTGGGACGAGAATAGAGACCCAGTACTTC
CASSPGGTRIETQYF